The TCR beta chain described here comes from a study of CD8 T cells in Susac syndrome (dated by TCRdb to the late 2010s). Broadly, across the study: Whether CD8+ T cell activation and differentiation in Susac syndrome was antigen driven was tested using repertoire sequencing. Summary of the overall study and its limitations: The study acknowledged that relatively few individuals were included in the TCR sequencing and HLA analysis.

RNA was extracted with the RNeasy kit and about 0.5 to 1 ug was reverse transcribed using random hexamers. The immunoSEQ multiplex PCR assay, which covers 54 Vbeta and 13 Jbeta segments, was used to amplify TCR beta CDR3 regions. PCR amplification bias was corrected using a synthetic template baseline for primer optimization and computational correction. Regarding the original processing steps: Only productive sequences were kept, with reads annotated to V, D and J genes according to IMGT and analyzed in immunoSEQ Analyzer. To calculate clonality, Shannon entropy was normalized by log2 of the number of productive unique sequences and then subtracted from one. For each patient and control, public and private clones were evaluated within the 100 most prevalent clones. Susac-specific clones were defined as absent from healthy and MS cohorts, 850 to 1,300 published viral clones and other ImmuneACCESS disease sequences. The raw public data were reprocessed by TCRdb itself: fastp quality trimming at Q25, MiXCR clonotype calling, in-frame beta chains only. CDR3 protein sequences are deduplicated, and each keeps its most common genes and DNA. These V and J calls originate from TCRdb's pipeline instead of the authors' own analysis. For this sample the table gives 100,000 or so distinct CDR3 sequences, of which around 90% were detected only once. Of the sample, 0.13% to 0.15% falls within the top ten clones.

Peripheral blood CD8+ and CD4+ T cells from healthy donors, Susac syndrome patients and multiple sclerosis patients were profiled using high-throughput TCR beta sequencing. Healthy donors were age- and sex-matched controls. Bulk CD8+ and CD4+ T cells were purified by magnetic negative isolation, whereas CD8+ TEMRA cells were enriched by FACS. Blood was drawn into EDTA tubes, processed within 24 hours, and PBMCs were isolated by density gradient centrifugation. PBMCs intended for TCR sequencing were cryopreserved in liquid nitrogen and thawed later in a water bath at 37 degrees C. Purity of sorted or isolated CD4+, CD8+ and CD8+ TEMRA cells was at least 90%. This clonotype was observed a single time. The antigen this receptor binds is unknown. One base away there is no much larger clone; base qualities are not given. A single read constitutes weak evidence. Spanning cysteine to phenylalanine, the CDR3 consists of 17 amino acids. Of the read, only the CDR3 DNA is kept; its 51 bases are in frame from base 1. The germline V gene gives CDR1 as SGHVS and CDR2 as FQNEAQ. The V end gives up 3 bases and the J end 2 bases, leaving 10 bases in the junction not matched to a gene.

The TCR comes from a human donor in good health. Sequencing used CD4+ T cells from PBMCs. Recombination linked TRBV7-8 to TRBJ2-3; a stretch of 8 junction bases matches TRBD1. The DNA sequence follows: TGTGCCAGCAGCTTCGAAAAGACAGGGGCCCACACAGATACGCAGTATTTT. The translation is CASSFEKTGAHTDTQYF.